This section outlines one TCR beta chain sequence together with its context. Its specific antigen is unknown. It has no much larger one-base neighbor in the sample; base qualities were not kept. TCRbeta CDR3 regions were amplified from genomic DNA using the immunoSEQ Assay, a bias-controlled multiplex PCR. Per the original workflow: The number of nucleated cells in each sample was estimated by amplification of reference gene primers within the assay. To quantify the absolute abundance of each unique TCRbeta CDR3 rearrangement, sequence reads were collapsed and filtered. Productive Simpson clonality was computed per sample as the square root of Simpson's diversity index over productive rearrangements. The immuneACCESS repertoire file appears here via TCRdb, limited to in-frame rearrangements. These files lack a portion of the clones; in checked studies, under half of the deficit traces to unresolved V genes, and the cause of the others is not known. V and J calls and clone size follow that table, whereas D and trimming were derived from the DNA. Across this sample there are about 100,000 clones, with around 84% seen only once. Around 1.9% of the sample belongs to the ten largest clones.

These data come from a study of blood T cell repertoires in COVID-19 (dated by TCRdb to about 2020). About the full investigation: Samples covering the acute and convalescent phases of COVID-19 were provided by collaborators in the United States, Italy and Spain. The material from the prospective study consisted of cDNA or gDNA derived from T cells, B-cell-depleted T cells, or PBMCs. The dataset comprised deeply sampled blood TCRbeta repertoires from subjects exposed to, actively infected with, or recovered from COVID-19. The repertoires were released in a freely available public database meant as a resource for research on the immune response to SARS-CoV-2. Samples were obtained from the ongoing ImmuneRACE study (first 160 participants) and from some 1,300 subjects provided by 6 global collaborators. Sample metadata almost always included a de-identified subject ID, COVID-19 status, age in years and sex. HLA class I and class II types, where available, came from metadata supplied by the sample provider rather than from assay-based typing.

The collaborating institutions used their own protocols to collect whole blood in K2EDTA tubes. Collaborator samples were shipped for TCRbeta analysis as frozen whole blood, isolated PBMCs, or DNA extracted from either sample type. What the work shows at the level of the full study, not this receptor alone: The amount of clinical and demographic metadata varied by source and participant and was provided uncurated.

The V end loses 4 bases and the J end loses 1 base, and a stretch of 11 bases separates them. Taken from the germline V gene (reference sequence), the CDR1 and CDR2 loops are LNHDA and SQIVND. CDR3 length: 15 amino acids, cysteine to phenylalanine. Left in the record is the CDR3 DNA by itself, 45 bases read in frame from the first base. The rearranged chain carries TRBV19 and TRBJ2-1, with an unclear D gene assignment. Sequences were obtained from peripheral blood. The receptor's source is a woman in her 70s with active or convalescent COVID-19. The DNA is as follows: TGTGCCAGTAGTAGACAAGCTGGTTCCTACAATGAGCAGTTCTTC. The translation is CASSRQAGSYNEQFF.